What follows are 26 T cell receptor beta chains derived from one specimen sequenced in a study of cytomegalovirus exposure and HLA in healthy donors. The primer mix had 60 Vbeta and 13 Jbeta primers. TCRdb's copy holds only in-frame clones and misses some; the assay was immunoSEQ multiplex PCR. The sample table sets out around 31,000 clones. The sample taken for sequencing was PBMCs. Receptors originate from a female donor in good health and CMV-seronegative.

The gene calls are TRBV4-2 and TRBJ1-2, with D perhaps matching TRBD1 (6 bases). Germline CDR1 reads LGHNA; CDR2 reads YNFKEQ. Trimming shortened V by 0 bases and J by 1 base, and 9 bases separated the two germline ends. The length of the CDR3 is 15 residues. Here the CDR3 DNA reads TGTGCCAGCAGCCAAGACGGACAGAATAACTATGGCTACACCTTC. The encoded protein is CASSQDGQNNYGYTF.

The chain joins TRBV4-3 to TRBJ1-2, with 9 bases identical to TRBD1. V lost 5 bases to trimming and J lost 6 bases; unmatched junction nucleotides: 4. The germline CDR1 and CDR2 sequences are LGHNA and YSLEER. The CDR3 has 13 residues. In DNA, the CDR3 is TGCGCCAGCAGCTCGGACAGGGGCCATGGCTACACCTTC. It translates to CASSSDRGHGYTF.

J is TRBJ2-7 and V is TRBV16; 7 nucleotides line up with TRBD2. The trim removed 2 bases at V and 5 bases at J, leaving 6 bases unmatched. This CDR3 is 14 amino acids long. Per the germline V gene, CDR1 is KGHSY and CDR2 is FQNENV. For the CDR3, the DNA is TGTGCCAGCAGCCAAATGGGCGGGGGAAACGAGCAGTACTTC. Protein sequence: CASSQMGGGNEQYF. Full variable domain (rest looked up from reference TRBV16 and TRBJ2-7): GEEVAQTPKHLVRGEGQKAKLYCAPIKGHSYVFWYQQVLKNEFKFLISFQNENVFDETGMPKERFSAKCLPNSPCSLEIQATKLEDSAVYFCASSQMGGGNEQYFGPGTRLTVT.

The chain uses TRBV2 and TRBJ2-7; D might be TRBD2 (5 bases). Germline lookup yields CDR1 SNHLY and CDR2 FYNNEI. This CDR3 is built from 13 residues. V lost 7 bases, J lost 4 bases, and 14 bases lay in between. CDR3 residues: CASILDGGYEQYF. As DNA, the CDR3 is TGTGCCAGCATTTTAGACGGAGGATACGAGCAGTACTTC. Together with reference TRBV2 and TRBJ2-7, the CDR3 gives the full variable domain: EPEVTQTPSHQVTQMGQEVILRCVPISNHLYFYWYRQILGQKVEFLVSFYNNEISEKSEIFDDQFSVERPDGSNFTLKIRSTKLEDSAMYFCASILDGGYEQYFGPGTRLTVT.

The CDR3 spells CASSQGSENSPLHF. The CDR3 DNA is TGTGCCAGTAGTCAGGGGAGCGAAAATTCACCCCTCCACTTT. The rearrangement links TRBV19 to TRBJ1-6; possible D gene TRBD1, 6 bases. The CDR3 runs to 14 residues. V was shortened by 5 bases and J by 7 bases, with 12 bases between the two germline ends. CDR1 and CDR2 from the germline V gene are LNHDA and SQIVND (reference sequence).

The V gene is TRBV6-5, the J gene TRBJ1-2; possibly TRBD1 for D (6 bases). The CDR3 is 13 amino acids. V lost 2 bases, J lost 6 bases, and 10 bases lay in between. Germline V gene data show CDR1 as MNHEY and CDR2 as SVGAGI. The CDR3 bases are TGTGCCAGCAGTTACGTTACAGGGAATGGCTACACCTTC. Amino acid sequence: CASSYVTGNGYTF.

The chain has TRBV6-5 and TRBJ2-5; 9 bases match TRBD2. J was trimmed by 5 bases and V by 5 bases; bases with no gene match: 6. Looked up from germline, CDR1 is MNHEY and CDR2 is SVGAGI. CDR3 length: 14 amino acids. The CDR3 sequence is CASSVGSGGETQYF. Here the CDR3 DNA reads TGTGCCAGCAGTGTTGGAAGCGGGGGGGAGACCCAGTACTTC.

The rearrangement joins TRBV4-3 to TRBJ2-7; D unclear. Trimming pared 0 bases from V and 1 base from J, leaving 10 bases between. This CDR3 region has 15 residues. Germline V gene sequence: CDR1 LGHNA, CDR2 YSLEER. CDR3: CASSQDRSQSYEQYF. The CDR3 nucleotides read TGCGCCAGCAGCCAAGATCGTAGTCAATCCTACGAGCAGTACTTC.

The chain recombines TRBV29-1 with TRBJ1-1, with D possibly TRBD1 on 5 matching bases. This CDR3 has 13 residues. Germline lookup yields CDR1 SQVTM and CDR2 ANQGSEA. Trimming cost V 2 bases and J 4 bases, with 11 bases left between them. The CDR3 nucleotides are TGCAGCGTTGAATCGGGGACTCGCACTGAAGCTTTCTTT. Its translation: CSVESGTRTEAFF.

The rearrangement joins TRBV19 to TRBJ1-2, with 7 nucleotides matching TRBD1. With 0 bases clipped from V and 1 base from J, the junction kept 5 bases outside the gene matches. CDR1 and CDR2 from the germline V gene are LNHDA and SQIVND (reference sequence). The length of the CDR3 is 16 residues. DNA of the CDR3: TGTGCCAGTAGTATAGACGGGGACAGACGTAACTATGGCTACACCTTC. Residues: CASSIDGDRRNYGYTF.

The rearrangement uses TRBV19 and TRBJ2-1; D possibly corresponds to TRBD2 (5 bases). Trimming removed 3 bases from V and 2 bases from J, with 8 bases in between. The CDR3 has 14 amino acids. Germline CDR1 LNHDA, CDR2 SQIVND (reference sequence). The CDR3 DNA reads TGTGCCAGTAGTATGGAGAGGGCCTACAATGAGCAGTTCTTC. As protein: CASSMERAYNEQFF.

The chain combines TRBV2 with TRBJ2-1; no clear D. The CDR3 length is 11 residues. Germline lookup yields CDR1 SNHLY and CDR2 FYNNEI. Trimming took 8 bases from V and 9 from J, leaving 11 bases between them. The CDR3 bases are TGTGCCAGCTCTGGCGGCGCTGAGCAGTTCTTC. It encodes CASSGGAEQFF.

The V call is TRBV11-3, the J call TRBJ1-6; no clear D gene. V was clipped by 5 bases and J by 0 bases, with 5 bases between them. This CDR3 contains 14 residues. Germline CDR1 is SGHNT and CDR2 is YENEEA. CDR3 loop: CASSRSSYNSPLHF. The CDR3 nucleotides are TGTGCCAGCAGCAGGAGCTCCTATAATTCACCCCTCCACTTT. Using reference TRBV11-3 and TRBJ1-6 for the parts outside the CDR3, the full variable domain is EAGVVQSPRYKIIEKKQPVAFWCNPISGHNTLYWYLQNLGQGPELLIRYENEEAVDDSQLPKDRFSAERLKGVDSTLKIQPAELGDSAVYLCASSRSSYNSPLHFGNGTRLTVT.

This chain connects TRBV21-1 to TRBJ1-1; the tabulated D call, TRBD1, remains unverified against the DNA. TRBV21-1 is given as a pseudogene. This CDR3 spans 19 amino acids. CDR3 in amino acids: CASSLYRGRDESKGREAFF. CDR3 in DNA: TGTGCCAGCAGCCTGTACAGGGGGCGGGATGAATCTAAGGGACGTGAAGCTTTCTTT.

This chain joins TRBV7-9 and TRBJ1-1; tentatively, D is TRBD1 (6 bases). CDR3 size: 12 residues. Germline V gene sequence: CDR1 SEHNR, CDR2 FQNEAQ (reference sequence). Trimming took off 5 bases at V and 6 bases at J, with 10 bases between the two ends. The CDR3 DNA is TGTGCCAGCAGCCCCAGGGGATCTGAAGCTTTCTTT. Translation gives CASSPRGSEAFF.

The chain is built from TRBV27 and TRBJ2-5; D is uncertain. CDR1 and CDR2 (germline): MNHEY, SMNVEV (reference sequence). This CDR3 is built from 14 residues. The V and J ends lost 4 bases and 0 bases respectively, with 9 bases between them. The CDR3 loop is CASSSTVYQETQYF. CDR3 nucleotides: TGTGCCAGCAGTTCCACAGTGTACCAAGAGACCCAGTACTTC.

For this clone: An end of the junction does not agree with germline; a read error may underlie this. The CDR3 spells CAARDRGYSPLHF. The CDR3, as DNA: TGCGCCGCCCGGGACAGGGGTTATTCACCCCTCCACTTT. The V call is TRBV25-1, the J call TRBJ1-6; 10 bases align to TRBD1. CDR1 and CDR2 from the germline V gene are MGHDK and SYGVNS. The CDR3 loop spans 13 amino acids.

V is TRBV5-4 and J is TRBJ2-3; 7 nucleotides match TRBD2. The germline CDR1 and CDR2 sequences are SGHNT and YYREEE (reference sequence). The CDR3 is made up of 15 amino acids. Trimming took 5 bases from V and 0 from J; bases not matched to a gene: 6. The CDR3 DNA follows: TGTGCCAGCAGGATCTGGCGGGAGAGCACAGATACGCAGTATTTT. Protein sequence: CASRIWRESTDTQYF.

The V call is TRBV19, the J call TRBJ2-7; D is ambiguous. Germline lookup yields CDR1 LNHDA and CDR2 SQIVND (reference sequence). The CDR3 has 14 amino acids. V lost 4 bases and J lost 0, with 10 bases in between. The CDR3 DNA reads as TGTGCCAGTAGTACCTGGCAATACTCCTACGAGCAGTACTTC. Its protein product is CASSTWQYSYEQYF.

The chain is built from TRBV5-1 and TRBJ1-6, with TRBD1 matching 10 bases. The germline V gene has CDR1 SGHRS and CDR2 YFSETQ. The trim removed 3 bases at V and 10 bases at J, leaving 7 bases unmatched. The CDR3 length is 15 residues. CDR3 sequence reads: CASSSGTGEYSPLHF. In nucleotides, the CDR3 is TGCGCCAGCAGCTCCGGGACAGGGGAGTACTCACCCCTCCACTTT.

In DNA, the CDR3 is TGTGCCAGCAGCTTCGAGCGGGGGGGCGCGACAGATACGCAGTATTTT. Translation: CASSFERGGATDTQYF. The chain combines TRBV9 with TRBJ2-3; 10 nucleotides align to TRBD2. CDR3 length: 16 residues. V lost 4 bases to trimming and J lost 3 bases; unmatched junction nucleotides: 8. Germline V gene lookup returns CDR1 SGDLS and CDR2 YYNGEE.

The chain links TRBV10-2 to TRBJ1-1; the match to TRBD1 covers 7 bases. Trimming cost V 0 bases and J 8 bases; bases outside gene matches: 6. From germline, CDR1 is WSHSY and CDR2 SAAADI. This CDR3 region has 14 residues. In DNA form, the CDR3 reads TGCGCCAGCAGTGAGTCACAGGGGCGAGGGGAAGCTTTCTTT. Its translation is CASSESQGRGEAFF.

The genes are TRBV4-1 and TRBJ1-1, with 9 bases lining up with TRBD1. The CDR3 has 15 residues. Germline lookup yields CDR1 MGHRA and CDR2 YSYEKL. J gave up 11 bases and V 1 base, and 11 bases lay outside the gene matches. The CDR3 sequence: CASSQGPGTGLGAFF. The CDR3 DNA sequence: TGCGCCAGCAGCCAAGGACCCGGGACAGGGCTTGGCGCTTTCTTT.

The CDR3 region is CASSLEQGVYGYTF. The CDR3 DNA follows: TGCGCCAGCAGCTTGGAACAGGGGGTCTATGGCTACACCTTC. The genes are TRBV5-1 and TRBJ1-2, with 8 bases aligning to TRBD1. V lost 0 bases, J lost 4 bases, and 2 bases stayed unmatched. CDR1 and CDR2 (germline): SGHRS, YFSETQ. This CDR3 has 14 amino acids.

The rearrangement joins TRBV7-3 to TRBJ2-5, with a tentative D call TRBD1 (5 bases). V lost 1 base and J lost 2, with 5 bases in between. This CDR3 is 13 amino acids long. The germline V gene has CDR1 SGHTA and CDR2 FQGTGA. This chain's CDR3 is CASSLRTQETQYF. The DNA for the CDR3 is TGTGCCAGCAGCTTAAGGACACAAGAGACCCAGTACTTC. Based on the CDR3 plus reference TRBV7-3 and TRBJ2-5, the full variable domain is GAGVSQTPSNKVTEKGKYVELRCDPISGHTALYWYRQSLGQGPEFLIYFQGTGAADDSGLPNDRFFAVRPEGSVSTLKIQRTERGDSAVYLCASSLRTQETQYFGPGTRLLVL.

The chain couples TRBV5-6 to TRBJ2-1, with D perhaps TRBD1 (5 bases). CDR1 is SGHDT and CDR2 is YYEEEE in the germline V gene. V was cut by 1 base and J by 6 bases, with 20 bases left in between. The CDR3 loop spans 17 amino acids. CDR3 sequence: CASSLPGIVGPSNEQFF. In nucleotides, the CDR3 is TGTGCCAGCAGCTTGCCCGGTATTGTGGGGCCCAGCAATGAGCAGTTCTTC. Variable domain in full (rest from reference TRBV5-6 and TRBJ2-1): DAGVTQSPTHLIKTRGQQVTLRCSPKSGHDTVSWYQQALGQGPQFIFQYYEEEERQRGNFPDRFSGHQFPNYSSELNVNALLLGDSALYLCASSLPGIVGPSNEQFFGPGTRLTVL.